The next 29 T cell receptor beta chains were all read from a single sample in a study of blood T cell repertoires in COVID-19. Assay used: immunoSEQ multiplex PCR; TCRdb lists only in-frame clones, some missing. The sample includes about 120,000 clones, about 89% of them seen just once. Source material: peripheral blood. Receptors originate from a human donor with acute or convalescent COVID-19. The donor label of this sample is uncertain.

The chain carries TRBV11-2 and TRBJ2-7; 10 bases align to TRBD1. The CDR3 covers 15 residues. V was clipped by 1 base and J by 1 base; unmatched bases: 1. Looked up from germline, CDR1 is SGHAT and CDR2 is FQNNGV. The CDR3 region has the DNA TGTGCCAGCAGCTTAGGACAGGGGGCTTCCTACGAGCAGTACTTC. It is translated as CASSLGQGASYEQYF.

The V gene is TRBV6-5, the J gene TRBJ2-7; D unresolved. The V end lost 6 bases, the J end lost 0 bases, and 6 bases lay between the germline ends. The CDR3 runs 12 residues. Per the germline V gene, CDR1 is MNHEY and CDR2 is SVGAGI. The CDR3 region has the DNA TGTGCCAGCAGGACTGGCTCCTACGAGCAGTACTTC. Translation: CASRTGSYEQYF.

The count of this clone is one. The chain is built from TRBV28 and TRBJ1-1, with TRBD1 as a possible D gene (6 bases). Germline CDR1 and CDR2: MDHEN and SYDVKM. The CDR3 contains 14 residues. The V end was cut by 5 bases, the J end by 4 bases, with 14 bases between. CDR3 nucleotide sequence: TGTGCCAGCAGTCAGGGGTCGCGGATCACTGAAGCTTTCTTT. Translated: CASSQGSRITEAFF.

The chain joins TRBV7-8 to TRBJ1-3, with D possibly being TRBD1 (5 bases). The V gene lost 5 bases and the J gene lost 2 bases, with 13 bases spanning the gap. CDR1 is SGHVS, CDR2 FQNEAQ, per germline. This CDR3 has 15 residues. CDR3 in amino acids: CASSPYRTPGNTIYF. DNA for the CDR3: TGTGCCAGCAGCCCGTACCGGACACCTGGAAACACCATATATTTT.

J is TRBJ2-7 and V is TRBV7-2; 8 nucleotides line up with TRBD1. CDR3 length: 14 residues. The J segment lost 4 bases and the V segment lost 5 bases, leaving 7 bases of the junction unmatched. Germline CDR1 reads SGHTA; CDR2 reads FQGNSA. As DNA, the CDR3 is TGTGCCAGCAGCCGGACCGGGACAGGATACGAGCAGTACTTC. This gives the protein CASSRTGTGYEQYF.

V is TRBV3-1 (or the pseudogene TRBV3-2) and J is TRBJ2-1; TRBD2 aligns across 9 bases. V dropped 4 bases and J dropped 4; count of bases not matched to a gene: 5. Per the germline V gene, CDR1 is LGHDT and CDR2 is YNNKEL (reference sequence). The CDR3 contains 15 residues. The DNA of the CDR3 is TGTGCCAGCAGCCCAACTAGCGGGCTTTACAATGAGCAGTTCTTC. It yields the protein CASSPTSGLYNEQFF.

The CDR3: CARSDYINLYGYTF. CDR3 DNA sequence: TGTGCCAGAAGCGACTACATAAACCTCTATGGCTACACCTTC. The chain links TRBV5-3 to TRBJ1-2; D is ambiguous. TRBV5-3 is an open reading frame whose function is uncertain. Trimming removed 4 bases at V and 4 bases at J, with 14 bases between. This CDR3 region has 14 residues.

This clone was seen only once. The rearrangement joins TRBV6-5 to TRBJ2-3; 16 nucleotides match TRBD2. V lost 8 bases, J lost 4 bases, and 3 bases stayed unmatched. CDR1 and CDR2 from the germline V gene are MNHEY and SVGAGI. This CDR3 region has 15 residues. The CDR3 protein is CASSGLAGGSDTQYF. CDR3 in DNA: TGTGCCAGCTCGGGACTAGCGGGAGGGTCAGATACGCAGTATTTT.

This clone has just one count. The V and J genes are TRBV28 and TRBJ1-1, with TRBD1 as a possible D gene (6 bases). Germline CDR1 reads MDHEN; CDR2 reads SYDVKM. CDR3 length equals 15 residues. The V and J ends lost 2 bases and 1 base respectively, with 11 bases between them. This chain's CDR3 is CASSLGGRSNTEAFF. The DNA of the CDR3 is TGTGCCAGCAGTTTAGGGGGCAGGTCGAACACTGAAGCTTTCTTT.

The CDR3 here is CASSSRDRAKLFF. CDR3 nucleotide sequence: TGTGCCAGCAGCTCGAGAGACAGGGCAAAACTGTTTTTT. The V call is TRBV13, the J call TRBJ1-4, with 7 bases that match TRBD1. V trimming: 4 bases; J trimming: 10 bases; junction bases outside the gene matches: 6. CDR3 length: 13 residues. Looked up from germline, CDR1 is PRHDT and CDR2 is FYEKMQ (reference sequence).

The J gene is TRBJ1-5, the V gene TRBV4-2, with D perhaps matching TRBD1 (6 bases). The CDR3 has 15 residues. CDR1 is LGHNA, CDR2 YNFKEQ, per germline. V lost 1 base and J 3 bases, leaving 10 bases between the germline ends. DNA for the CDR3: TGTGCCAGCAGCCAAGGTGGACAGACCAATCAGCCCCAGCATTTT. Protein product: CASSQGGQTNQPQHF.

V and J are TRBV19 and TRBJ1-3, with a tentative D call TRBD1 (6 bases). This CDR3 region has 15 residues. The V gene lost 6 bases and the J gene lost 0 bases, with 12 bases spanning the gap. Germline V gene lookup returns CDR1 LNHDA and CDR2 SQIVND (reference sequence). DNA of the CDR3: TGTGCCAGTAGCCGGACAGCTCTCTCTGGAAACACCATATATTTT. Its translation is CASSRTALSGNTIYF. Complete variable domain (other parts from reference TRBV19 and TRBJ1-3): DGGITQSPKYLFRKEGQNVTLSCEQNLNHDAMYWYRQDPGQGLRLIYYSQIVNDFQKGDIAEGYSVSREKKESFPLTVTSAQKNPTAFYLCASSRTALSGNTIYFGEGSWLTVV.

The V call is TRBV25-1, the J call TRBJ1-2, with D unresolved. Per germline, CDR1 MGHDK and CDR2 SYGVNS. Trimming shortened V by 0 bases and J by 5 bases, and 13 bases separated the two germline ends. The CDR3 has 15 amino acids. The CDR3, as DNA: TGTGCCAGCAGTGAATATCGGGAAAGTCCTTATGGCTACACCTTC. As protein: CASSEYRESPYGYTF.

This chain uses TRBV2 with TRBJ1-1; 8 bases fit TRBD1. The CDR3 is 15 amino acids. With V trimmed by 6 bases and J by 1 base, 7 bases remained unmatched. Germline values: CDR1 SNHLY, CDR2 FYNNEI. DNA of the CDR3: TGTGCCAGCAGCTCTCCGGGACAGGCGAACACTGAAGCTTTCTTT. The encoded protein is CASSSPGQANTEAFF. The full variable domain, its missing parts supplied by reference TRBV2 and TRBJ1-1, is EPEVTQTPSHQVTQMGQEVILRCVPISNHLYFYWYRQILGQKVEFLVSFYNNEISEKSEIFDDQFSVERPDGSNFTLKIRSTKLEDSAMYFCASSSPGQANTEAFFGQGTRLTVV.

CDR3: CASSSSDRGASAFF. In DNA, the CDR3 is TGTGCCAGCAGTTCCTCGGACAGGGGAGCGTCCGCTTTCTTT. The rearrangement links TRBV6-6 to TRBJ1-1; TRBD1 matches at 9 bases. The trim removed 4 bases at V and 11 bases at J, leaving 11 bases unmatched. This CDR3 spans 14 amino acids. CDR1 and CDR2 (germline): MNHNY, SVGAGI (reference sequence).

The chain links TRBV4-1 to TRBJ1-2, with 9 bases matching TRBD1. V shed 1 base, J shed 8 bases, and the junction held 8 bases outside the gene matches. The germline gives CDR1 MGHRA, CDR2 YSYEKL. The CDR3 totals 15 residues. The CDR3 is CASSQAPGTGTGYTF. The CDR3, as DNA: TGCGCCAGCAGCCAAGCGCCCGGGACAGGGACCGGCTACACCTTC.

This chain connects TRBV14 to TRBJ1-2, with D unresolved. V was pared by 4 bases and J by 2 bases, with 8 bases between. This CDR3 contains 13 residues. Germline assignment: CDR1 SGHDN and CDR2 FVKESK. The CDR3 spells CASSPSWNYGYTF. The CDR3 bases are TGTGCCAGCAGCCCGAGCTGGAACTATGGCTACACCTTC.

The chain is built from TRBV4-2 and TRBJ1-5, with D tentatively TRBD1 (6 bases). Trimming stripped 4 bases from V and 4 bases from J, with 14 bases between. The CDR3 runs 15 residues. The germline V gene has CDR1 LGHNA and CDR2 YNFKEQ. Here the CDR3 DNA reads TGTGCCAGCAGCCCAGACCCAGGGGAAAATCAGCCCCAGCATTTT. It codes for CASSPDPGENQPQHF.

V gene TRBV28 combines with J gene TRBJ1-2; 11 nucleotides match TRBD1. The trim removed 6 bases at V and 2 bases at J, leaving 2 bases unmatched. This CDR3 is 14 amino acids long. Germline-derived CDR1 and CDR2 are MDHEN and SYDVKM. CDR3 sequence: CASRRTGGNYGYTF. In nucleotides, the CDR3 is TGTGCCAGCAGAAGGACAGGGGGCAACTATGGCTACACCTTC.

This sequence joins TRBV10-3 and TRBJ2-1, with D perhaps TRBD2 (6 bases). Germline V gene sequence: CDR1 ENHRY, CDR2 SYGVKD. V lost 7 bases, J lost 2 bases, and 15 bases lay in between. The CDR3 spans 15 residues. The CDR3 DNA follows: TGTGCCATCACCGGGACTGCTAACACCTACAATGAGCAGTTCTTC. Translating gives CAITGTANTYNEQFF.

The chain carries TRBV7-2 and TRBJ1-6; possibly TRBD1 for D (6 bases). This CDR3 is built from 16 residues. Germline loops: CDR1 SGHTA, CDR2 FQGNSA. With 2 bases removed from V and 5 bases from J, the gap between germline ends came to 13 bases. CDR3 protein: CASSLFSPGDNSPLHF. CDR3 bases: TGTGCCAGCAGCTTATTTTCGCCAGGGGATAATTCACCCCTCCACTTT.

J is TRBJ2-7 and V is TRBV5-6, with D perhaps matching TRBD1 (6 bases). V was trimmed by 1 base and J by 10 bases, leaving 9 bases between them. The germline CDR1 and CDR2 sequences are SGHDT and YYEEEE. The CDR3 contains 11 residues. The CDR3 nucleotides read TGTGCCAGCAGCTTGAGGGGGACACAGTACTTC. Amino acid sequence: CASSLRGTQYF.

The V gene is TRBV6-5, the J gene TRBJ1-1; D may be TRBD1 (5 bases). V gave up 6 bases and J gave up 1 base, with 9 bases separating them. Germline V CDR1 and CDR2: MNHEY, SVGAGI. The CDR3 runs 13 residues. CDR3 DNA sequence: TGTGCCAGCAGACCTGGACAGAACACTGAAGCTTTCTTT. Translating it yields CASRPGQNTEAFF.

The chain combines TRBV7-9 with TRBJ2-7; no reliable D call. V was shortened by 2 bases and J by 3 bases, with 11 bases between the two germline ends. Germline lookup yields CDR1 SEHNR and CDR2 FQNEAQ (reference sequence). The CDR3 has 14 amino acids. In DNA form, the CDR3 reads TGTGCCAGCAGCTTAATGCCCACTGACTACGAGCAGTACTTC. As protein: CASSLMPTDYEQYF.

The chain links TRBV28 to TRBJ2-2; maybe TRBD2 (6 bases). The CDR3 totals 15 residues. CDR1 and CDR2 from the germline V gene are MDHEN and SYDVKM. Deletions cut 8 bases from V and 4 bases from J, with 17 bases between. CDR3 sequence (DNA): TGTGCCAGCTCAGCCCTTGGGCGGGGCACCGGGGAGCTGTTTTTT. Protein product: CASSALGRGTGELFF.

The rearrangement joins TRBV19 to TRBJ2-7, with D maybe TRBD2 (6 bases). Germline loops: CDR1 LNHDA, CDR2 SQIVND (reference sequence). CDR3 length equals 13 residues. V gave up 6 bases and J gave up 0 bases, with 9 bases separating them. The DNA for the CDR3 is TGTGCCAGTAGCCCCGGGAGCTCCTACGAGCAGTACTTC. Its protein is CASSPGSSYEQYF. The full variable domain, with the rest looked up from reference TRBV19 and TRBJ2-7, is DGGITQSPKYLFRKEGQNVTLSCEQNLNHDAMYWYRQDPGQGLRLIYYSQIVNDFQKGDIAEGYSVSREKKESFPLTVTSAQKNPTAFYLCASSPGSSYEQYFGPGTRLTVT.

Here the CDR3 reads CASRGRTEAFF. The CDR3 nucleotides are TGTGCCAGCAGAGGGAGGACTGAAGCTTTCTTT. This chain links TRBV5-5 with TRBJ1-1; no clear D gene. Trimming shortened V by 5 bases and J by 5 bases, and 7 bases separated the two germline ends. Germline loops: CDR1 SGHKS, CDR2 YYEKEE (reference sequence). This CDR3 has 11 residues.

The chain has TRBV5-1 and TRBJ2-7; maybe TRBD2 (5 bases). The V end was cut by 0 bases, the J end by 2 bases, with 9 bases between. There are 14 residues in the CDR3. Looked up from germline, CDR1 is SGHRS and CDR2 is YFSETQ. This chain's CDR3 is CASSLAAEAYEQYF. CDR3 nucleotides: TGCGCCAGCAGCTTGGCGGCGGAGGCCTACGAGCAGTACTTC.

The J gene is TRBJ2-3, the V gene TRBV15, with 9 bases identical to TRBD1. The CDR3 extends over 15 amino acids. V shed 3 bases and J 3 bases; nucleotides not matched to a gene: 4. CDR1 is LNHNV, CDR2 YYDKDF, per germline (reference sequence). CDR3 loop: CATSRLGQGTDTQYF. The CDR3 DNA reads TGTGCCACCAGCAGGTTGGGACAGGGTACAGATACGCAGTATTTT.